This is a list of T cell receptor beta chains from one sample in a study of T cells in Graves' hyperthyroidism and ophthalmopathy. TCRdb re-called the multiplex PCR reads with MiXCR, one entry per CDR3 protein. The table includes some 180,000 distinct CDR3 sequences, approximately 15% detected once. Sequencing was performed on blood. The receptors originated from a woman between 50 and 59 years old with Graves' hyperthyroidism. CDR3s include the opening cysteine and the closing phenylalanine or tryptophan. A D gene is named only where the DNA matches it firmly. The listing skips clone size in some rows; elsewhere it reads once, few, many or a size class.

D,length,size,J,V,CDR3,DNA
-,16,many,TRBJ2-6,TRBV28,CASSPGAGDGANVLTF,TGTGCCAGCAGCCCCGGCGCTGGGGACGGGGCCAACGTCCTGACTTTC
TRBD2,16,-,TRBJ2-3,TRBV4-3,CASSSRTSLDTDTQYF,TGCGCCAGCAGCTCTCGGACTAGCTTAGACACAGATACGCAGTATTTT
-,14,many,TRBJ2-5,TRBV7-2,CASSSQLLGETQYF,TGTGCCAGCAGCTCACAATTATTGGGGGAGACCCAGTACTTC
-,15,many,TRBJ1-1,TRBV9,CASSPPDGLNTEAFF,TGTGCCAGCAGCCCCCCGGACGGATTGAACACTGAAGCTTTCTTT
-,15,many,TRBJ2-1,TRBV19,CASSSLGEVNNEQFF,TGTGCCAGTAGTAGCCTTGGGGAGGTCAACAATGAGCAGTTCTTC
TRBD1,14,many,TRBJ2-7,TRBV10-2,CASSARTGTHEQYF,TGCGCCAGCAGTGCAAGGACAGGGACCCACGAGCAGTACTTC
TRBD2,16,many,TRBJ2-3,TRBV3-1,CASSQDPAGVTDTQYF,TGTGCCAGCAGCCAAGATCCAGCGGGGGTCACAGATACGCAGTATTTT
-,18,many,TRBJ1-4,TRBV7-9,CASSLARMGRGRNEKLFF,TGTGCCAGCAGCTTAGCTCGAATGGGGCGGGGCCGGAATGAAAAACTGTTTTTT
-,14,many,TRBJ2-5,TRBV6-1,CASSPGVAIETQYF,TGTGCCAGCAGCCCGGGGGTGGCTATTGAGACCCAGTACTTC
TRBD2,15,many,TRBJ2-7,TRBV20-1,CSARGSGVVVYEQYF,TGCAGTGCTAGAGGGAGCGGGGTGGTTGTCTACGAGCAGTACTTC
TRBD2,15,-,TRBJ2-1,TRBV5-1,CASSLAGGPVDEQFF,TGCGCCAGCAGCTTGGCGGGGGGGCCTGTAGATGAGCAGTTCTTC
TRBD2,16,many,TRBJ2-7,TRBV29-1,CSVLTLREGFTYEQYF,TGCAGCGTTCTTACCCTCCGGGAGGGGTTTACCTACGAGCAGTACTTC
-,15,many,TRBJ2-1,TRBV6-6,CASSYSNRAYNEQFF,TGTGCCAGCAGTTACTCGAATCGGGCGTACAATGAGCAGTTCTTC
TRBD1,14,few,TRBJ1-1,TRBV19,CASSSGGTDSRAFF,TGTGCCAGTAGTTCCGGGGGGACAGACTCTCGAGCTTTCTTT
TRBD1,13,many,TRBJ1-2,TRBV27,CASSRTGNYGYTF,TGTGCCAGCAGTCGGACAGGGAACTATGGCTACACCTTC
TRBD1,16,many,TRBJ1-2,TRBV28,CASSTQGPSPNYGYTF,TGTGCCAGCAGTACACAGGGGCCCTCTCCAAACTATGGCTACACCTTC
-,13,many,TRBJ2-1,TRBV29-1,CSVGGVDYNEQFF,TGCAGCGTTGGGGGGGTCGATTACAATGAGCAGTTCTTC
-,15,medium-sized,TRBJ2-7,TRBV28,CASSLGLGSAYEQYF,TGTGCCAGCAGTTTGGGCTTGGGCAGTGCCTACGAGCAGTACTTC
TRBD1,14,many,TRBJ2-2,TRBV7-3,CASSPGTGRGELFF,TGTGCCAGCAGCCCGGGGACAGGAAGGGGGGAGCTGTTTTTT
TRBD2,16,many,TRBJ2-1,TRBV11-2,CASSFHSGGPYNEQFF,TGTGCCAGCAGCTTCCATAGCGGGGGGCCTTACAATGAGCAGTTCTTC
-,14,many,TRBJ2-7,TRBV3-1,CASSQGLGTYEQYF,TGTGCCAGCAGCCAAGGGTTAGGTACCTACGAGCAGTACTTC
-,16,many,TRBJ1-2,TRBV20-1,CSAEGGGWGTDYGYTF,TGCAGTGCTGAGGGGGGGGGCTGGGGGACGGACTATGGCTACACCTTC
-,14,many,TRBJ2-2,TRBV7-9,CATQPQRMAGELFF,TGTGCCACCCAGCCACAGAGGATGGCCGGGGAGCTGTTTTTT
-,15,many,TRBJ1-4,TRBV2,CASSELYTGNEKLFF,TGTGCCAGCAGTGAGCTGTATACAGGGAATGAAAAACTGTTTTTT
-,13,few,TRBJ1-2,TRBV9,CASSVGQTDGYTF,TGTGCCAGCAGCGTCGGGCAGACAGATGGCTACACCTTC
-,15,-,TRBJ2-7,TRBV6-1,CASSDQRGARNEQYF,TGTGCCAGCAGTGACCAGAGGGGGGCCAGGAACGAGCAGTACTTC
TRBD1,16,many,TRBJ1-6,TRBV3-1,CASSRGTGVYNSPLHF,TGTGCCAGCAGCCGCGGGACAGGGGTTTATAATTCACCCCTCCACTTT
-,14,many,TRBJ1-6,TRBV14,CASSQDWSNSPLHF,TGTGCCAGCAGCCAAGATTGGTCGAATTCACCCCTCCACTTT
-,14,many,TRBJ1-4,TRBV5-1,CASSRAPPNEKLFF,TGCGCCAGCAGCCGGGCCCCCCCAAATGAAAAACTGTTTTTT
-,14,many,TRBJ1-1,TRBV6-1,CASSKGPLNTEAFF,TGTGCCAGCAGTAAGGGCCCGTTGAACACTGAAGCTTTCTTT
-,15,-,TRBJ1-6,TRBV6-2/TRBV6-3,CASSYTGTGNSPLHF,TGTGCCAGCAGTTACACCGGGACTGGGAATTCACCCCTCCACTTT
-,14,many,TRBJ1-4,TRBV7-2,CASSLAVTNEKLFF,TGTGCCAGCAGCTTAGCAGTCACGAATGAAAAACTGTTTTTT
TRBD2,17,-,TRBJ2-1,TRBV6-5,CASSFNSGRMVDNEQFF,TGTGCCAGCAGTTTTAATAGCGGGAGAATGGTTGACAATGAGCAGTTCTTC
TRBD1,15,-,TRBJ1-2,TRBV5-1,CASSREQGEIYGYTF,TGCGCCAGCAGCAGAGAACAGGGGGAGATCTATGGCTACACCTTC
-,13,-,TRBJ1-4,TRBV7-9,CASSLPQEVKLFF,TGTGCCAGCAGCCTCCCACAGGAGGTAAAACTGTTTTTT
-,12,many,TRBJ2-1,TRBV12-3/TRBV12-4,CATYGAPREQFF,TGTGCCACCTACGGGGCCCCTAGGGAGCAGTTCTTC
TRBD2,16,-,TRBJ2-2,TRBV7-2,CASSLVGGGAGGELFF,TGTGCCAGCAGCTTAGTCGGCGGGGGGGCCGGCGGGGAGCTGTTTTTT
-,14,-,TRBJ1-6,TRBV19,CASSDRTPNSPLHF,TGTGCCAGTAGTGACAGGACCCCAAATTCACCCCTCCACTTT
TRBD2,15,-,TRBJ2-1,TRBV20-1,CSASQLAGGYNEQFF,TGCAGTGCTAGTCAGCTAGCGGGGGGATACAATGAGCAGTTCTTC
-,14,many,TRBJ1-1,TRBV5-1,CASSLEGRETEAFF,TGCGCCAGCAGCTTGGAGGGTAGGGAGACTGAAGCTTTCTTT
TRBD1,18,few,TRBJ2-7,TRBV7-9,CASSLGSYRDRSSYEQYF,TGTGCCAGCAGCTTAGGATCTTACCGGGACAGGAGCTCCTACGAGCAGTACTTC
-,13,many,TRBJ2-5,TRBV20-1,CSAVENREETQYF,TGCAGTGCCGTAGAAAACAGGGAAGAGACCCAGTACTTC
TRBD2,16,-,TRBJ2-1,TRBV27,CASSPSLGLAGNEQFF,TGTGCCAGCAGCCCCAGCTTGGGACTAGCTGGCAATGAGCAGTTCTTC
-,13,many,TRBJ1-5,TRBV7-3,CASSSFLGQPQHF,TGTGCCAGCAGCTCTTTCTTGGGACAGCCCCAGCATTTT